This section outlines one T cell receptor (beta chain) sequence together with its context. Its cognate antigen is unknown. The sample comes from a study of cytomegalovirus exposure and HLA in healthy donors. The study, taken as a whole, reports: Reportedly, a later analysis found an Asian-associated ancestry cluster had fewer N-insertions than the roughly 670-donor mean. In an earlier analysis, about 87% or about 30%: the productive usage of most TCR beta V segments.

With 60 Vbeta and 13 Jbeta primers, the PCR was carried out. Using immunoSEQ multiplex PCR, the repertoire was profiled, and TCRdb retains in-frame clones only, with some absent. The sample holds 100,000 to 150,000 clones, roughly 88% seen once. Germline CDR1 reads SGHRS; CDR2 reads YFSETQ. This CDR3 is 15 amino acids long. V lost 0 bases and J lost 8, with 15 bases in between. The clonotype originates from a woman aged 18-29 years in good health and CMV-seropositive. The sample comprised PBMCs. The genes are TRBV5-1 and TRBJ2-1, with a tentative D call TRBD1 (6 bases). CDR3 DNA sequence: TGCGCCAGCAGCTTGGAACGGGTTGGGGGCGATGAGCAGTTCTTC. This sequence encodes CASSLERVGGDEQFF.